This T cell receptor beta chain was obtained from a study of regulatory T cells in long-lasting Graves disease. This clonotype was counted only a few times. What it recognizes is unknown. Points from the study as a whole: Whereas new patients shared 950 to 1,000 public clonotypes, persistent patients shared more, at about 3,000. Lower TCR diversity characterized persistent Graves' patients relative to newly diagnosed patients.

This CDR3 is built from 18 residues. Germline V CDR1 and CDR2: MGHRA, YSYEKL. Unmatched junction bases numbered 17, after V lost 8 bases and J lost 5 bases. Building of the TCR beta libraries involved iRepertoire HTBI primers and Arm-PCR of CDR3 regions. TCRdb processed the multiplex PCR reads anew with MiXCR; each CDR3 protein has one entry. The sample carries approximately 400,000 distinct CDR3 sequences, about 15% recorded once. Time point given: newly diagnosed GD, antithyroid drugs for less than 3 months. TCR sequences were obtained from RNA taken from PBMCs. Another study also made use of these data, one on T cells in Graves' hyperthyroidism and ophthalmopathy. That work states: HTBI primers were used for first-round RT-PCR of the TCR CDR3. Separation of ophthalmopathy from stable hyperthyroidism was achieved by a 13 V-J model.

The sequencing used peripheral blood mononuclear cells (PBMCs), collected at new diagnosis, from a patient treated with antithyroid drugs. The V gene is TRBV4-1, the J gene TRBJ2-2; 10 nucleotides line up with TRBD1. The receptor's source is a woman in her 30s with Graves disease. CDR3 loop: CASYRGGGTGVETGELFF. In DNA form, the CDR3 reads TGCGCCAGCTACAGAGGCGGGGGGACAGGGGTTGAGACCGGGGAGCTGTTTTTT.